This TCR beta chain was documented in a study of T cells in localized non-small cell lung cancer. Study-wide findings and caveats: Heterogeneity is still possible, as just one tumor region was sequenced.

About this clone: As yet, its antigen is unknown.

V lost 1 base, J lost 1 base, and 8 bases lay in between. CDR1 is MGHRA and CDR2 is YSYEKL in the germline V gene. CDR3 length equals 15 residues. Using immunoSEQ multiplex PCR, the repertoire was profiled, and TCRdb retains in-frame clones only, with some absent. The data contain about 77,000 clones, around nine tenths of them singletons. This material consisted of peripheral blood, taken before any cancer treatment. This clonotype was sampled from a woman aged 40-75 years with stage I squamous cell lung carcinoma. The chain is built from TRBV4-1 and TRBJ2-1; unclear D gene. The CDR3 bases are TGCGCCAGCAGCCAAGCGCGAACGTCCTACAATGAGCAGTTCTTC. Translating gives CASSQARTSYNEQFF.